These 11 T cell receptor beta chains share one sample of origin, sequenced in a study of blood T cell repertoires in COVID-19. Data came from immunoSEQ multiplex PCR; TCRdb stores just in-frame clones and leaves some out. The data show around 230,000 clones, approximately 87% seen once. The sample taken for sequencing was peripheral blood. The receptors were gathered from a woman between 65 and 79 years old with active or convalescent COVID-19.

The sample holds many counts of this clone. This chain connects TRBV27 to TRBJ2-1; tentative D call: TRBD2 (6 bases). CDR1 and CDR2 (germline): MNHEY, SMNVEV (reference sequence). The CDR3 is made up of 13 amino acids. The V end lost 6 bases, the J end lost 3 bases, and 9 bases lay between the germline ends. The CDR3 is CASRRDRYNEQFF. DNA of the CDR3: TGTGCCAGCAGGCGGGACCGCTACAATGAGCAGTTCTTC.

This clone was counted only a few times. J is TRBJ2-1 and V is TRBV19, with D possibly being TRBD1 (6 bases). Germline V gene sequence: CDR1 LNHDA, CDR2 SQIVND (reference sequence). V dropped 0 bases and J dropped 0 bases, with 9 bases sitting between them. The CDR3 spans 16 residues. CDR3 DNA sequence: TGTGCCAGTAGTATAGATCCGGACAGCTCCTACAATGAGCAGTTCTTC. It yields the protein CASSIDPDSSYNEQFF.

The chain is built from TRBV23-1 and TRBJ2-7; TRBD1 is a possible D gene (7 bases). TRBV23-1 is designated an ORF whose function remains uncertain. The CDR3 is 13 amino acids. Trimming stripped 3 bases from V and 7 bases from J, with 13 bases between. CDR3 coding DNA: TGCGCCAGCAGTCAGGAGGGGGCCAGTGAGCAGTACTTC. Protein: CASSQEGASEQYF.

Note on this clone: The same CDR3 is also encoded by other DNA sequences in this sample. The rearrangement joins TRBV19 to TRBJ2-7, with 8 bases matching TRBD2. This CDR3 spans 14 amino acids. The V and J ends lost 1 base and 2 bases, in that order; junction bases with no gene match: 1. Germline values: CDR1 LNHDA, CDR2 SQIVND (reference sequence). The CDR3 sequence is CASSIGRGAYEQYF. The CDR3 DNA reads as TGTGCCAGTAGTATAGGGCGGGGGGCCTACGAGCAGTACTTC.

Comments on this clone: The junction and the germline gene differ at one end; a read error may be behind it. The chain is built from TRBV3-1 (or the pseudogene TRBV3-2) and TRBJ1-6; 7 bases are a match to TRBD1. Germline CDR1 LGHDT, CDR2 YNNKEL (reference sequence). The CDR3 is 12 residues long. The CDR3 DNA reads TGTGCCAGCAGCCAAGATGCTGGGACAGCGTACTTT. It encodes CASSQDAGTAYF.

J is TRBJ2-3 and V is TRBV7-9; D possibly corresponds to TRBD2 (5 bases). The V gene lost 1 base and the J gene lost 7 bases, with 12 bases spanning the gap. This CDR3 is 14 amino acids long. Germline assignment: CDR1 SEHNR and CDR2 FQNEAQ (reference sequence). CDR3 amino acids: CASSLGNGVNTQYF. CDR3 in DNA: TGTGCCAGCAGCTTAGGGAACGGGGTGAATACGCAGTATTTT.

The chain combines TRBV7-8 with TRBJ2-7; 7 nucleotides agree with TRBD1. This CDR3 has 14 residues. With V trimmed by 4 bases and J by 0 bases, 3 bases remained unmatched. Germline V gene data show CDR1 as SGHVS and CDR2 as FQNEAQ. The CDR3 region is CASSWGQFSYEQYF. As DNA, the CDR3 is TGTGCCAGCAGCTGGGGACAGTTCTCCTACGAGCAGTACTTC.

This clone was seen only a few times. The chain carries TRBV11-2 and TRBJ2-5, with D tentatively TRBD2 (5 bases). V lost 3 bases, J lost 8 bases, and 7 bases lay in between. CDR1 SGHAT and CDR2 FQNNGV come from the germline V gene. The CDR3 consists of 11 residues. CDR3 sequence: CASSLEATQYF. CDR3 sequence (DNA): TGTGCCAGCAGCTTGGAGGCTACCCAGTACTTC.

The J gene is TRBJ1-2, the V gene TRBV7-9; no firm D call. CDR3 size: 15 residues. V was trimmed by 3 bases and J by 0 bases, leaving 11 bases between them. Germline-derived CDR1 and CDR2 are SEHNR and FQNEAQ (reference sequence). This CDR3 reads CASSFYSSPNYGYTF. The CDR3 DNA sequence: TGTGCCAGCAGCTTCTACAGCTCTCCTAACTATGGCTACACCTTC.

The V call is TRBV7-3, the J call TRBJ1-2; D is unclear. CDR3 length: 13 amino acids. V was trimmed by 5 bases and J by 4 bases, leaving 11 bases between them. Germline CDR1 is SGHTA and CDR2 is FQGTGA. CDR3 protein: CASSPDYGYGYTF. CDR3 bases: TGTGCCAGCAGCCCAGACTACGGCTATGGCTACACCTTC.

The rearrangement links TRBV10-2 to TRBJ2-5; no clear D gene. The germline gives CDR1 WSHSY, CDR2 SAAADI. CDR3 length equals 12 residues. V was trimmed by 4 bases and J by 9 bases, leaving 12 bases between them. CDR3 sequence: CASSGSREAQYF. The CDR3 DNA follows: TGCGCCAGCAGTGGGTCCCGAGAAGCCCAGTACTTC.